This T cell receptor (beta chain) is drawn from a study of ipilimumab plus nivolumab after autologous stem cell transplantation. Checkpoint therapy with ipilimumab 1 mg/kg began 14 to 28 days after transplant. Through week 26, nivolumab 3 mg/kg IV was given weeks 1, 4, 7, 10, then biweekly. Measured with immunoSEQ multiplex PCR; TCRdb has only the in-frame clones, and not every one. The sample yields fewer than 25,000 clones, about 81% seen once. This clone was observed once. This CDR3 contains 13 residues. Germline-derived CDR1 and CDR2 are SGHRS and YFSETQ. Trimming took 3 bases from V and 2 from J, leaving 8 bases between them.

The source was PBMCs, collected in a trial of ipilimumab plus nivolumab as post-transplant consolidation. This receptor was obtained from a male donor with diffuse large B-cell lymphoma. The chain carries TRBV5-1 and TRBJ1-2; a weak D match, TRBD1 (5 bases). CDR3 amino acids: CASSSRQNYGYTF. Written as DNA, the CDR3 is TGCGCCAGCAGCTCTCGACAGAACTATGGCTACACCTTC.